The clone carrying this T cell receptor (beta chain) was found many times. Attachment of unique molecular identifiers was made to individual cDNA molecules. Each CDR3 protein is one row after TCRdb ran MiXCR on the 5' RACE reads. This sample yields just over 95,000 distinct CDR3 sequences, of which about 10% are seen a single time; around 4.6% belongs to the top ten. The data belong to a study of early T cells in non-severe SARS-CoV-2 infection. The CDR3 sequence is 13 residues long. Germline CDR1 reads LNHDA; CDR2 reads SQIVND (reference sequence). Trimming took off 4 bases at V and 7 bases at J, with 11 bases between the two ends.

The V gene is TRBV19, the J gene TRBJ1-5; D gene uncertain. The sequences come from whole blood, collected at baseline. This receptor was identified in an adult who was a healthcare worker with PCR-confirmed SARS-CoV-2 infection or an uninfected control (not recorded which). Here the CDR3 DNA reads TGTGCCAGTAGTAAGGGTATATGGCAGCCCCAGCATTTT. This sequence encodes CASSKGIWQPQHF. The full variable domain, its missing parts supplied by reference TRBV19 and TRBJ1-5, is DGGITQSPKYLFRKEGQNVTLSCEQNLNHDAMYWYRQDPGQGLRLIYYSQIVNDFQKGDIAEGYSVSREKKESFPLTVTSAQKNPTAFYLCASSKGIWQPQHFGDGTRLSIL.